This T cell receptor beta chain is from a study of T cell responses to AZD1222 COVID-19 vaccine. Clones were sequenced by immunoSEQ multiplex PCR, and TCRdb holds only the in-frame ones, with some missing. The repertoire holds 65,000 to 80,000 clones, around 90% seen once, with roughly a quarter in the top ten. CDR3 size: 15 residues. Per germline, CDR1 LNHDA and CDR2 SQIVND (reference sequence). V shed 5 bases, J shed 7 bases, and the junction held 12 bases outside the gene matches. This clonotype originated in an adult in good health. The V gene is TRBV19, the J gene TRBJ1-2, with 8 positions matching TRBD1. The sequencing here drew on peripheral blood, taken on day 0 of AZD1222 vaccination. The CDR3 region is CASSPPTGTGIGYTF. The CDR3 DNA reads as TGTGCCAGTAGTCCACCCACAGGGACAGGCATTGGCTACACCTTC.